The sequence of this T cell receptor (beta chain) was determined in a study of T cells in Graves' hyperthyroidism and ophthalmopathy. RNA transcripts provided the source from which TCR beta CDR3 regions were amplified. A first-round RT-PCR of the TCR CDR3 used the HTBI primer set. TCRdb used MiXCR to reprocess the multiplex PCR reads, holding one entry per CDR3 protein. The table shows some 550,000 distinct CDR3 sequences, with roughly 15% occurring only once. The table lists this clonotype with many counts. The sequenced sample was blood. The clonotype comes from a woman aged 40 to 50 with Graves' ophthalmopathy.

CDR3 region: CACKGGGALRNEQFF. In DNA, the CDR3 is TGCGCCTGCAAGGGCGGGGGGGCCCTCCGCAATGAGCAGTTCTTC. The chain couples TRBV5-1 to TRBJ2-1; 9 bases line up with TRBD2. V lost 10 bases, J lost 6 bases, and 14 bases stayed unmatched. The germline gives CDR1 SGHRS, CDR2 YFSETQ. This CDR3 spans 15 amino acids.